The rows below give T cell receptor beta chains drawn from one sample of a study of response to subunit inactivated influenza vaccine. TCRdb used MiXCR to reprocess the RT-PCR reads, holding one entry per CDR3 protein. The sample yields 500,000 to 600,000 distinct CDR3 sequences, about 11% seen once. The sample was also linked to a second study, of T cells expressing NK-cell markers.

The sample in question was PBMCs from blood, obtained on the day of vaccination. The origin of the receptors is a man aged 50 to 60 who received an inactivated influenza vaccine. Both conserved end residues are part of each CDR3. Each record gives: J gene, V gene, D gene, clone size, CDR3 protein, CDR3 DNA. D genes are given only for firm matches. Size values are once, few and many counts, or a class for expanded clones, and some rows have none.

TRBJ2-7 | TRBV5-5 | TRBD1 | few | CASNRGGDRYEQYF | TGTGCCAGCAATAGAGGGGGCGACCGTTACGAGCAGTACTTC
TRBJ2-7 | TRBV28 | TRBD1 | few | CASSDLSGQGSYEQYF | TGTGCCAGCAGTGACTTGTCGGGACAGGGGAGCTACGAGCAGTACTTC
TRBJ2-2 | TRBV12-3/TRBV12-4 | TRBD2 | many | CASSLSGSGGELFF | TGTGCCAGCAGTTTAAGCGGGAGTGGCGGGGAGCTGTTTTTT
TRBJ1-5 | TRBV12-3/TRBV12-4 | NA | many | CASSLQIQPQHF | TGTGCCAGCAGTTTACAGATTCAGCCCCAGCATTTT
TRBJ2-1 | TRBV27 | TRBD2 | few | CASSFETSGSGEQFF | TGTGCCAGCAGTTTCGAGACTAGCGGGAGCGGTGAGCAGTTCTTC
TRBJ2-4 | TRBV5-1 | TRBD1 | NA | CASSSTGAPKNIQYF | TGCGCCAGCAGCTCGACAGGGGCACCCAAAAACATTCAGTACTTC
TRBJ2-7 | TRBV6-1 | NA | few | CASSGQSNYEQYF | TGTGCCAGCAGCGGCCAGTCGAACTACGAGCAGTACTTC
TRBJ2-3 | TRBV10-3 | NA | few | CATTPGTDTQYF | TGTGCCACCACTCCGGGGACGGATACGCAGTATTTT
TRBJ2-6 | TRBV12-3/TRBV12-4 | NA | many | CASSPSGANVLTF | TGTGCCAGCAGCCCCTCTGGGGCCAACGTCCTGACTTTC
TRBJ2-1 | TRBV11-2 | NA | few | CASSLDQGQYNEQFF | TGTGCCAGCAGCCTAGATCAGGGTCAGTACAATGAGCAGTTCTTC
TRBJ2-2 | TRBV28 | TRBD1 | NA | CANLDRGSGELFF | TGTGCCAACCTAGACAGGGGGAGCGGGGAGCTGTTTTTT
TRBJ2-5 | TRBV10-3 | TRBD2 | few | CAISVAAGAGETQYF | TGTGCCATCAGTGTTGCGGCGGGAGCTGGTGAGACCCAGTACTTC
TRBJ2-1 | TRBV7-9 | TRBD2 | NA | CASSLVGAGAYNEQFF | TGTGCCAGCAGCTTAGTCGGGGCGGGAGCGTACAATGAGCAGTTCTTC
TRBJ2-3 | TRBV20-1 | TRBD2 | NA | CSARGVSGKPDTQYF | TGCAGTGCTAGAGGGGTTAGCGGGAAACCAGATACGCAGTATTTT
TRBJ2-7 | TRBV6-2/TRBV6-3 | NA | NA | CASRLRSGTHSIEQYF | TGTGCCAGCAGACTTCGGTCCGGGACACATTCGATCGAGCAGTACTTC
TRBJ1-1 | TRBV5-1 | TRBD1 | few | CASSLAWGTAYTEAFF | TGCGCCAGCAGCCTGGCGTGGGGGACAGCCTACACTGAAGCTTTCTTT
TRBJ2-5 | TRBV20-1 | NA | few | CSARGRRETQYF | TGCAGTGCTAGGGGCAGGAGGGAGACCCAGTACTTC
TRBJ2-3 | TRBV12-3/TRBV12-4 | TRBD2 | few | CASSLGSGGRSTDTQYF | TGTGCCAGCAGTTTGGGATCGGGGGGACGAAGCACAGATACGCAGTATTTT
TRBJ2-7 | TRBV6-2/TRBV6-3 | NA | NA | CASRLTGSGEQYF | TGTGCCAGCAGACTGACAGGATCAGGCGAGCAGTACTTC
TRBJ1-5 | TRBV20-1 | NA | NA | CSARDPAGGRNQPQHF | TGCAGTGCTAGAGATCCCGCTGGGGGTAGGAATCAGCCCCAGCATTTT
TRBJ2-1 | TRBV6-2/TRBV6-3 | TRBD2 | few | CASSWGLAGVFEQFF | TGTGCCAGCAGCTGGGGACTAGCGGGAGTTTTTGAGCAGTTCTTC
TRBJ2-5 | TRBV5-1 | NA | many | CASSLASQETQYF | TGCGCCAGCAGCTTAGCCAGTCAAGAGACCCAGTACTTC
TRBJ2-2 | TRBV11-2 | NA | few | CASSLNLGRGLPSNTGELFF | TGTGCCAGCAGCTTAAATTTAGGCAGGGGTCTTCCGTCTAACACCGGGGAGCTGTTTTTT
TRBJ1-2 | TRBV6-5 | NA | few | CASSYSGFNYGYTF | TGTGCCAGCAGTTACTCCGGTTTTAACTATGGCTACACCTTC
TRBJ2-5 | TRBV4-2 | TRBD2 | NA | CASSQEPSGRSQETQYF | TGTGCCAGCAGCCAAGAGCCTAGCGGGCGGAGCCAAGAGACCCAGTACTTC
TRBJ2-5 | TRBV18 | NA | NA | CASSPASLQETQYF | TGTGCCAGCTCACCGGCCAGTCTCCAAGAGACCCAGTACTTC
TRBJ2-5 | TRBV20-1 | NA | many | CSALSEGVQQETQYF | TGCAGTGCTCTCTCTGAGGGAGTCCAGCAAGAGACCCAGTACTTC
TRBJ2-1 | TRBV11-1 | NA | NA | CASSSIIRWNEQFF | TGTGCCAGCAGCTCAATAATAAGGTGGAATGAGCAGTTCTTC
TRBJ2-5 | TRBV6-2/TRBV6-3 | NA | many | CASSFSSRPGETQYF | TGTGCCAGCAGTTTCAGCTCGCGCCCAGGAGAGACCCAGTACTTC
TRBJ2-1 | TRBV6-1 | NA | NA | CASSAKVMGGEQFF | TGTGCCAGCAGTGCTAAAGTAATGGGGGGTGAGCAGTTCTTC
TRBJ2-3 | TRBV28 | NA | NA | CASSLTAMHTQYF | TGTGCCAGCAGTTTAACAGCTATGCATACGCAGTATTTT
TRBJ2-7 | TRBV7-2 | NA | NA | CASRTHRVGEQYF | TGTGCCAGCAGGACTCACAGGGTCGGCGAGCAGTACTTC
TRBJ2-2 | TRBV20-1 | TRBD1 | few | CSARSPGQGVTGELFF | TGCAGTGCTAGGTCCCCGGGACAGGGAGTTACCGGGGAGCTGTTTTTT
TRBJ2-7 | TRBV29-1 | NA | few | CSVFQGQGYYEQYF | TGCAGCGTTTTCCAAGGGCAGGGGTACTACGAGCAGTACTTC
TRBJ2-5 | TRBV5-6 | NA | few | CASSTGDQETQYF | TGTGCCAGCAGTACGGGAGACCAAGAGACCCAGTACTTC
TRBJ1-1 | TRBV20-1 | NA | few | CSGILNTEAFF | TGCAGTGGTATACTGAACACTGAAGCTTTCTTT
TRBJ2-1 | TRBV11-1 | TRBD2 | NA | CASSLRARGGHSYNEQFF | TGTGCCAGCAGCTTAAGGGCCCGGGGGGGCCACTCCTACAATGAGCAGTTCTTC
TRBJ1-1 | TRBV6-5 | TRBD1 | many | CASSPGTVEAFF | TGTGCCAGCAGTCCCGGGACAGTTGAAGCTTTCTTT
TRBJ2-5 | TRBV7-2 | NA | NA | CASSHPAGYETQYF | TGTGCCAGCAGCCATCCTGCCGGTTATGAGACCCAGTACTTC
TRBJ1-5 | TRBV20-1 | TRBD1 | NA | CSARKTGTLQPQHF | TGCAGTGCTAGGAAGACAGGGACGCTTCAGCCCCAGCATTTT
TRBJ2-7 | TRBV4-1 | NA | many | CASSHPSEGPGNEQYF | TGCGCCAGCAGCCACCCTTCCGAGGGCCCAGGCAACGAGCAGTACTTC
TRBJ2-2 | TRBV2 | TRBD1 | many | CASSPDRGFAGELFF | TGTGCCAGCAGTCCCGACAGGGGGTTTGCCGGGGAGCTGTTTTTT
TRBJ2-3 | TRBV27 | NA | NA | CASSLVLTDTQYF | TGTGCCAGCAGTTTAGTCCTCACAGATACGCAGTATTTT
TRBJ2-4 | TRBV27 | NA | few | CASTSRTRVGAKNIQYF | TGTGCCAGCACCTCCCGCACCAGGGTCGGAGCCAAAAACATTCAGTACTTC
TRBJ2-5 | TRBV5-1 | NA | NA | CASSRTGSSQETQYF | TGCGCCAGCAGCAGGACCGGGTCCAGCCAAGAGACCCAGTACTTC
TRBJ2-5 | TRBV4-3 | NA | few | CASSQAPAALVETQYF | TGCGCCAGCAGCCAAGCTCCAGCGGCCTTGGTGGAGACCCAGTACTTC
TRBJ2-2 | TRBV7-2 | TRBD1 | few | CASSLVQGAITGELFF | TGTGCCAGCAGCTTAGTCCAGGGGGCGATCACCGGGGAGCTGTTTTTT